Following are 30 T cell receptor beta chains from one sample sequenced in a study of metastatic and nonmetastatic thyroid tumors. Until they underwent thyroid surgery, no patient had received any treatment. MiXCR was used by TCRdb to re-call the PCR reads. The table includes tens of thousands of clones, approximately 31% detected once. The specimen was tumor tissue. These receptors all stem from a female donor with papillary thyroid cancer or a benign thyroid nodule (not recorded which). Some clones in this sample may be carry-over from other donors' samples.

This clone came up a few times. This chain uses TRBV6-1 with TRBJ1-4; D is perhaps TRBD1 (5 bases). The length of the CDR3 is 15 residues. Trimming took off 3 bases at V and 4 bases at J, with 12 bases between the two ends. Germline V gene lookup returns CDR1 MNHNS and CDR2 SASEGT. This chain's CDR3 is CASSDQQGLNEKLFF. CDR3 nucleotide sequence: TGTGCCAGCAGTGATCAGCAGGGCCTTAATGAAAAACTGTTTTTT.

The gene calls are TRBV4-1 and TRBJ1-4; 12 nucleotides align to TRBD1. The junction had 3 bases not matched to a gene; V was cut back by 3 bases and J by 10 bases. The germline V gene encodes CDR1 MGHRA and CDR2 YSYEKL. This CDR3 is 14 amino acids long. In nucleotides, the CDR3 is TGCGCCAGCAGCCAGGGACAGGGGGCCGGAAAACTGTTTTTT. Amino acid sequence: CASSQGQGAGKLFF.

The V and J genes are TRBV6-1 and TRBJ1-2; D unclear. The germline CDR1 and CDR2 sequences are MNHNS and SASEGT. This CDR3 has 15 amino acids. V was pared by 6 bases and J by 4 bases, with 18 bases between. The CDR3: CASSLDEEVTYGYTF. CDR3 in DNA: TGTGCCAGCAGCCTCGATGAGGAGGTCACCTATGGCTACACCTTC.

The chain employs TRBV20-1 and TRBJ1-2; D is uncertain. Trimming shortened V by 5 bases and J by 8 bases, and 12 bases separated the two germline ends. Germline CDR1 is DFQATT and CDR2 is SNEGSKA (reference sequence). The CDR3 has 11 amino acids. CDR3 nucleotides: TGCAGTGCTTTTCTTACGAGAGGCTACACCTTC. Amino acids: CSAFLTRGYTF.

The V gene is TRBV4-1, the J gene TRBJ1-2, with TRBD1 matching over 8 bases. With V trimmed by 0 bases and J by 8 bases, 11 bases remained unmatched. The CDR3 is made up of 16 amino acids. Germline V gene sequence: CDR1 MGHRA, CDR2 YSYEKL. As DNA, the CDR3 is TGCGCCAGCAGCCAAGACGGGCAGGGGGCATCTCTGGGCTACACCTTC. The encoded protein is CASSQDGQGASLGYTF.

V gene TRBV10-1 combines with J gene TRBJ2-7; D unresolved. The CDR3 loop spans 14 amino acids. Trimming removed 6 bases from V and 2 bases from J, with 14 bases in between. From germline, CDR1 is WNHNN and CDR2 SYGVQD (reference sequence). The CDR3 region is CASSHGPPPYEQYF. For the CDR3, the DNA is TGCGCCAGCAGCCATGGACCCCCCCCCTACGAGCAGTACTTC.

The chain has TRBV7-9 and TRBJ1-2; D unclear. V dropped 3 bases and J dropped 8 bases, with 13 bases sitting between them. Germline CDR1 and CDR2: SEHNR and FQNEAQ (reference sequence). The CDR3 contains 13 residues. The CDR3: CASSFPSVQGYTF. The DNA of the CDR3 is TGTGCCAGCAGCTTCCCGAGTGTTCAGGGCTACACCTTC.

There are a few counts of this clone. CDR3 DNA sequence: TGTGCCAGCAGTGTTTCGCCCACCGGGGAGCTGTTTTTT. Its protein is CASSVSPTGELFF. The rearrangement links TRBV6-4 to TRBJ2-2; D remains unclear. Trimming took 4 bases from V and 4 from J, leaving 7 bases between them. The germline CDR1 and CDR2 sequences are MRHNA and SNTAGT. The CDR3 length is 13 residues.

The chain carries TRBV12-3 or TRBV12-4 and TRBJ2-2; 9 bases fit TRBD1. CDR3 length: 15 residues. Trimming removed 7 bases from V and 2 bases from J; junction bases left unmatched: 5. The CDR3 bases are TGTGCCAGCAAGGGGGGACAGGGAAACACCGGGGAGCTGTTTTTT. Residues: CASKGGQGNTGELFF.

This clone was observed at least ten times. This chain uses TRBV6-1 with TRBJ2-7, with TRBD1 matching 7 bases. The CDR3 loop spans 14 amino acids. The V gene's germline CDR1 is MNHNS and CDR2 SASEGT. The J segment lost 0 bases and the V segment lost 6 bases, leaving 5 bases of the junction unmatched. The CDR3 sequence is CASRMGQSSYEQYF. The CDR3 nucleotides are TGTGCCAGCAGAATGGGACAGAGCTCCTACGAGCAGTACTTC.

The V gene is TRBV20-1, the J gene TRBJ2-2; TRBD2 matches 8 bases. V lost 0 bases and J lost 1; bases outside the gene matches: 10. The germline gives CDR1 DFQATT, CDR2 SNEGSKA (reference sequence). This CDR3 is 18 amino acids long. CDR3 protein: CSARDGSGKGMNTGELFF. The CDR3 DNA sequence: TGCAGTGCTAGAGATGGTAGCGGGAAGGGAATGAACACCGGGGAGCTGTTTTTT.

This clone was detected a few times. The chain carries TRBV12-3 or TRBV12-4 and TRBJ2-1; D perhaps matches TRBD2 (6 bases). V lost 6 bases and J 6 bases, leaving 15 bases between the germline ends. The CDR3 loop spans 14 amino acids. DNA for the CDR3: TGTGCCAGCAGGGCCTCTAGCGCCGTCAATGAGCAGTTCTTC. As protein: CASRASSAVNEQFF.

As concerns this clone: A read error may explain this, as a much larger clone is one base away. CDR3 DNA: TGCGCCAGCAGCCCCGGACAGGGTTTCGGTCATGGCTACACCTTC. Translation: CASSPGQGFGHGYTF. The rearrangement joins TRBV5-1 to TRBJ1-2; TRBD1 matches 8 bases. V was pared by 4 bases and J by 6 bases, with 11 bases of the junction left unmatched. Per the germline V gene, CDR1 is SGHRS and CDR2 is YFSETQ. The CDR3 is 15 amino acids.

This clone showed up just a few times. V is TRBV6-1 and J is TRBJ1-6; D is unresolved. CDR3 size: 13 residues. CDR1 is MNHNS and CDR2 is SASEGT in the germline V gene. The germline V and J ends were trimmed by 7 bases and 9 bases, with 13 bases remaining between them. The CDR3 nucleotides read TGTGCCAGCACCGTGGGTGAGGGTTCACCCCTCCACTTT. This codes for CASTVGEGSPLHF.

This clone came up once. This sequence joins TRBV9 and TRBJ1-2; 8 positions match TRBD1. The CDR3 spans 17 residues. Germline CDR1 is SGDLS and CDR2 is YYNGEE. V was pared by 0 bases and J by 0 bases, with 7 bases of the junction left unmatched. CDR3 loop: CASSVGDRTETNYGYTF. The CDR3 DNA is TGTGCCAGCAGCGTAGGGGACAGGACAGAGACTAACTATGGCTACACCTTC.

J is TRBJ1-5 and V is TRBV6-1; the D gene is possibly TRBD1 (5 bases). Germline V CDR1 and CDR2: MNHNS, SASEGT. This CDR3 region has 14 residues. V lost 0 bases, J lost 2 bases, and 5 bases lay in between. The DNA of the CDR3 is TGTGCCAGCAGTGAAGCAGGGGGCAATCAGCCCCAGCATTTT. It yields the protein CASSEAGGNQPQHF.

This chain uses TRBV20-1 with TRBJ1-2; tentative D call: TRBD1 (5 bases). This CDR3 spans 13 amino acids. V shed 1 base and J shed 7 bases, with 13 bases lying between them. CDR1 is DFQATT, CDR2 SNEGSKA, per germline (reference sequence). The CDR3: CSARGGDSFGYTF. For the CDR3, the DNA is TGCAGTGCTAGAGGGGGCGATTCTTTTGGCTACACCTTC.

This clone was found a few times. The chain combines TRBV6-5 with TRBJ2-7, with D unresolved. The CDR3 is 16 residues long. Trimming stripped 2 bases from V and 4 bases from J, with 18 bases between. Germline CDR1 is MNHEY and CDR2 is SVGAGI. CDR3 protein: CASSYSKGVPVYEQYF. The CDR3 region has the DNA TGTGCCAGCAGTTACAGTAAAGGAGTACCAGTTTACGAGCAGTACTTC.

The chain joins TRBV20-1 to TRBJ2-7; no firm D call. V shed 6 bases and J shed 2 bases, with 11 bases lying between them. The CDR3 runs 12 residues. The germline CDR1 and CDR2 sequences are DFQATT and SNEGSKA (reference sequence). DNA of the CDR3: TGCAGTGCGGAGACGGCAGCCTACGAGCAGTACTTC. Its translation is CSAETAAYEQYF.

CDR3 sequence: CASRRRKNSGSPLHF. The CDR3 DNA reads TGTGCCAGCAGAAGGCGGAAGAATTCAGGTTCACCCCTCCACTTT. This chain uses TRBV28 with TRBJ1-6, with unresolved D. Per the germline V gene, CDR1 is MDHEN and CDR2 is SYDVKM. Between the trimmed V and J ends, which lost 6 bases and 9 bases, there was a span of 18 bases. CDR3 size: 15 residues.

The chain couples TRBV6-2 or TRBV6-3 to TRBJ2-5, with 11 positions matching TRBD1. The junction had 4 bases not matched to a gene; V was cut back by 0 bases and J by 4 bases. CDR3 length: 16 residues. Germline V lookup: CDR1 MNHEY, CDR2 SVGEGT. The CDR3 region is CASSYSLGTGGETQYF. In nucleotides, the CDR3 is TGTGCCAGCAGTTACTCCCTAGGGACAGGGGGAGAGACCCAGTACTTC.

This clone was seen more than once but under ten times. The chain employs TRBV28 and TRBJ2-3, with 10 bases aligning to TRBD2. The CDR3 sequence is 15 residues long. The trim removed 3 bases at V and 4 bases at J, leaving 4 bases unmatched. The germline gives CDR1 MDHEN, CDR2 SYDVKM. The CDR3 DNA follows: TGTGCCAGCAGTTTTCCCAGCGGGAGGGCAGATACGCAGTATTTT. This codes for CASSFPSGRADTQYF.

This clone was counted a few times. CDR3: CASSQEHRNNQPQHF. CDR3 nucleotide sequence: TGCGCCAGCAGCCAAGAACACAGAAACAATCAGCCCCAGCATTTT. The chain employs TRBV4-1 and TRBJ1-5; D is ambiguous. The CDR3 is 15 residues long. Trimming took off 0 bases at V and 3 bases at J, with 9 bases between the two ends. Germline V gene data show CDR1 as MGHRA and CDR2 as YSYEKL.

The chain is built from TRBV12-3 or TRBV12-4 and TRBJ2-1; D may correspond to TRBD1 or TRBD2 (5 bases each). V lost 6 bases, J lost 0 bases, and 15 bases lay in between. This CDR3 is 16 amino acids long. The CDR3 protein is CASSPGPPASYNEQFF. In DNA, the CDR3 is TGTGCCAGCAGCCCGGGACCTCCCGCCTCCTACAATGAGCAGTTCTTC.

This clone was counted only a few times. V and J are TRBV6-1 and TRBJ2-7; D tentatively fits TRBD1 or TRBD2 (5 bases each). Germline CDR1 is MNHNS and CDR2 is SASEGT. Trimming took off 2 bases at V and 3 bases at J, with 11 bases between the two ends. The CDR3 runs to 14 residues. In DNA form, the CDR3 reads TGTGCCAGCAGTGAACCTGGGGGATTCTACGAGCAGTACTTC. Translation: CASSEPGGFYEQYF.

This clone has only a few counts. The J gene is TRBJ1-5, the V gene TRBV6-1; TRBD1 is a possible D gene (6 bases). This CDR3 contains 15 residues. The V and J ends lost 5 bases and 4 bases respectively, with 15 bases between them. Germline-derived CDR1 and CDR2 are MNHNS and SASEGT. CDR3 nucleotides: TGTGCCAGCAGTAACATATACAGGGTGAATCAGCCCCAGCATTTT. This translates into CASSNIYRVNQPQHF.

This rearrangement joins TRBV11-2 to TRBJ1-3; 8 nucleotides align to TRBD1. Germline V gene sequence: CDR1 SGHAT, CDR2 FQNNGV. The CDR3 contains 18 residues. V shed 1 base, J shed 0 bases, and the junction held 8 bases outside the gene matches. The CDR3 reads CASSLVGRGPFSGNTIYF. The CDR3 DNA reads TGTGCCAGCAGCTTAGTGGGCAGGGGGCCCTTCTCTGGAAACACCATATATTTT. The full variable domain, with the rest looked up from reference TRBV11-2 and TRBJ1-3, is EAGVAQSPRYKIIEKRQSVAFWCNPISGHATLYWYQQILGQGPKLLIQFQNNGVVDDSQLPKDRFSAERLKGVDSTLKIQPAKLEDSAVYLCASSLVGRGPFSGNTIYFGEGSWLTVV.

This clone was detected only a few times. The V call is TRBV10-3, the J call TRBJ2-1; D is ambiguous. Germline V lookup: CDR1 ENHRY, CDR2 SYGVKD. The germline V and J ends were trimmed by 6 bases and 0 bases, with 9 bases remaining between them. This CDR3 region has 14 residues. The chain's CDR3 is CAISGYSSYNEQFF. The CDR3 nucleotides are TGTGCCATCAGCGGGTACAGCTCCTACAATGAGCAGTTCTTC.

J is TRBJ2-2 and V is TRBV5-1; D is perhaps TRBD2 (7 bases). Trimming shortened V by 4 bases and J by 5 bases, and 15 bases separated the two germline ends. This CDR3 contains 15 residues. Germline V gives CDR1 SGHRS, CDR2 YFSETQ. The CDR3 DNA sequence: TGCGCCAGCAGCGCCGGACTAGGGGGGACCGGGGAGCTGTTTTTT. It encodes CASSAGLGGTGELFF. The full variable domain, with the rest looked up from reference TRBV5-1 and TRBJ2-2, is KAGVTQTPRYLIKTRGQQVTLSCSPISGHRSVSWYQQTPGQGLQFLFEYFSETQRNKGNFPGRFSGRQFSNSRSEMNVSTLELGDSALYLCASSAGLGGTGELFFGEGSRLTVL.

This sequence joins TRBV6-1 and TRBJ1-1; TRBD1 matches at 9 bases. Germline assignment: CDR1 MNHNS and CDR2 SASEGT. Trimming removed 8 bases from V and 3 bases from J; junction bases left unmatched: 4. The CDR3 is 13 amino acids. CDR3 protein: CASGQGFDTEAFF. As DNA, the CDR3 is TGTGCCAGCGGACAGGGGTTCGACACTGAAGCTTTCTTT.